The 28 T cell receptor beta chains listed next were all sequenced from one sample in a study of blood T cell repertoires in COVID-19. Data came from immunoSEQ multiplex PCR; TCRdb stores just in-frame clones and leaves some out. Among about 240,000 clones listed, about 80% were seen once. Sequencing used peripheral blood. The source of these receptors is a woman older than 75 with acute or convalescent COVID-19.

This chain connects TRBV28 to TRBJ2-1; D is uncertain. V lost 6 bases to trimming and J lost 0 bases, with 12 bases between them. This CDR3 is built from 15 residues. In germline, CDR1 is MDHEN, CDR2 SYDVKM. The CDR3 loop reads CASSYDRSSYNEQFF. DNA of the CDR3: TGTGCCAGCAGCTACGACCGGAGCTCCTACAATGAGCAGTTCTTC.

This clone was recorded only once. The rearrangement uses TRBV5-1 and TRBJ2-2, with 7 bases fitting TRBD2. CDR1 and CDR2 from the germline V gene are SGHRS and YFSETQ. The CDR3 spans 15 residues. Losses at the gene ends were 4 bases for V and 3 bases for J; bases not matched to a gene: 6. The CDR3 coding sequence is TGCGCCAGCAGCCCCGGGGGGAAATACACCGGGGAGCTGTTTTTT. Its protein is CASSPGGKYTGELFF.

This clone has only a few counts. This chain joins TRBV4-2 and TRBJ2-1; 13 bases match TRBD2. This CDR3 is 20 amino acids long. V lost 0 bases, J lost 0 bases, and 8 bases stayed unmatched. Germline CDR1 is LGHNA and CDR2 is YNFKEQ. The CDR3 coding sequence is TGTGCCAGCAGCCAAGATCCGGGACTAGCGGGGTGGAGCTCCTACAATGAGCAGTTCTTC. Translating gives CASSQDPGLAGWSSYNEQFF.

This clone was seen a handful of times. V gene TRBV20-1 combines with J gene TRBJ2-7, with D perhaps TRBD1 (5 bases). The length of the CDR3 is 14 residues. Germline CDR1 and CDR2: DFQATT and SNEGSKA (reference sequence). The V end was cut by 3 bases, the J end by 2 bases, with 14 bases between. The CDR3 DNA reads TGCAGTGCTAGTCCAGGGTCCCTCCCCTACGAGCAGTACTTC. This translates into CSASPGSLPYEQYF.

V usage is TRBV27 and J usage is TRBJ2-2; 7 bases line up with TRBD1. The V and J ends lost 5 bases and 4 bases, in that order; junction bases with no gene match: 7. The germline CDR1 and CDR2 sequences are MNHEY and SMNVEV (reference sequence). CDR3 length: 15 residues. CDR3 in amino acids: CASSPRGQTTGELFF. CDR3 nucleotide sequence: TGTGCCAGCAGTCCTAGGGGACAGACCACCGGGGAGCTGTTTTTT.

The CDR3 reads CASSLAQGANSGANVLTF. The CDR3 coding sequence is TGTGCCAGCAGCTTGGCCCAGGGTGCGAACTCTGGGGCCAACGTCCTGACTTTC. J is TRBJ2-6 and V is TRBV5-4, with a tentative D call TRBD1 (5 bases). CDR3 length: 18 residues. Germline CDR1 and CDR2: SGHNT and YYREEE (reference sequence). V was cut by 0 bases and J by 0 bases, with 13 bases left in between.

This sequence joins TRBV28 and TRBJ1-1; possible D gene TRBD1, 5 bases. V shed 6 bases and J shed 3 bases, with 11 bases lying between them. The length of the CDR3 is 13 residues. The germline gives CDR1 MDHEN, CDR2 SYDVKM. DNA of the CDR3: TGTGCCAGCAGGGGGCGATCTTACACTGAAGCTTTCTTT. Its translation is CASRGRSYTEAFF.

The chain employs TRBV7-8 and TRBJ1-6; 7 bases map to TRBD1. CDR3 length equals 14 residues. V dropped 4 bases and J dropped 8; count of bases not matched to a gene: 5. Per the germline V gene, CDR1 is SGHVS and CDR2 is FQNEAQ. CDR3 protein: CASSSTGEYSPLHF. The CDR3 DNA is TGTGCCAGCAGCTCCACAGGGGAATATTCACCCCTCCACTTT.

This clone came up a few times. The chain links TRBV30 to TRBJ2-7; TRBD1 agrees at 9 bases. Looked up from germline, CDR1 is GTSNPN and CDR2 is SVGIG (reference sequence). This CDR3 has 14 residues. The trim removed 0 bases at V and 6 bases at J, leaving 6 bases unmatched. CDR3 nucleotide sequence: TGTGCCTGGAGTGTTCGGGACAGGGTGCGCGAGCAGTACTTC. Its translation is CAWSVRDRVREQYF.

This clone turned up a few times. The V call is TRBV27, the J call TRBJ1-1, with a tentative D call TRBD1 (6 bases). This CDR3 region has 12 residues. The ends were cut back, 8 bases at V and 3 bases at J, with 10 bases in the middle. Germline values: CDR1 MNHEY, CDR2 SMNVEV (reference sequence). CDR3 region: CASRRGDTEAFF. DNA for the CDR3: TGTGCCAGCCGCAGGGGAGACACTGAAGCTTTCTTT.

This chain links TRBV6-5 with TRBJ2-3; D might be TRBD2 (5 bases). CDR1 MNHEY and CDR2 SVGAGI come from the germline V gene. The CDR3 is 14 residues long. The V and J ends lost 6 bases and 4 bases respectively, with 14 bases between them. Here the CDR3 DNA reads TGTGCCAGCAGGGAGGTCGACCGGGCAGATACGCAGTATTTT. This encodes CASREVDRADTQYF.

The CDR3 sequence is CASSSDRAYQETQYF. CDR3 nucleotide sequence: TGTGCCAGCAGCTCGGACAGGGCGTACCAAGAGACCCAGTACTTC. The chain employs TRBV5-4 and TRBJ2-5; 8 positions agree with TRBD1. The junction had 4 bases not matched to a gene; V was cut back by 3 bases and J by 0 bases. CDR1 and CDR2 (germline): SGHNT, YYREEE (reference sequence). This CDR3 is built from 15 residues.

This sequence joins TRBV5-8 and TRBJ1-2; no clear D gene. The length of the CDR3 is 14 residues. Trimming stripped 1 base from V and 4 bases from J, with 11 bases between. CDR1 is SGHTS and CDR2 is YDEGEE in the germline V gene. The CDR3 DNA is TGTGCCAGCAGCTTGTCGGCCCGAGGCTATGGCTACACCTTC. Translated: CASSLSARGYGYTF. Combining the CDR3 with reference TRBV5-8 and TRBJ1-2 gives the whole variable domain EAGVTQSPTHLIKTRGQQATLRCSPISGHTSVYWYQQALGLGLQFLLWYDEGEERNRGNFPPRFSGRQFPNYSSELNVNALELEDSALYLCASSLSARGYGYTFGSGTRLTVV.

The chain carries TRBV9 and TRBJ1-3; 8 bases line up with TRBD1. V was pared by 0 bases and J by 4 bases, with 6 bases of the junction left unmatched. The CDR3 has 16 amino acids. The germline CDR1 and CDR2 sequences are SGDLS and YYNGEE. The CDR3 spells CASSVGTGSGGNTIYF. DNA for the CDR3: TGTGCCAGCAGCGTAGGGACAGGGTCGGGCGGAAACACCATATATTTT. The full variable domain, in which reference TRBV9 and TRBJ1-3 provide the parts outside the CDR3, is DSGVTQTPKHLITATGQRVTLRCSPRSGDLSVYWYQQSLDQGLQFLIQYYNGEERAKGNILERFSAQQFPDLHSELNLSSLELGDSALYFCASSVGTGSGGNTIYFGEGSWLTVV.

This clone was seen just once. The sample contains more than one DNA sequence encoding this CDR3. The chain carries TRBV9 and TRBJ1-6; TRBD1 is a possible D gene (5 bases). Germline V gives CDR1 SGDLS, CDR2 YYNGEE. This CDR3 region has 15 residues. The V gene lost 3 bases and the J gene lost 3 bases, with 10 bases spanning the gap. In DNA form, the CDR3 reads TGTGCCAGCAGCGCAAAGACAGACTATAATTCACCCCTCCACTTT. Encoded protein: CASSAKTDYNSPLHF.

The V and J genes are TRBV6-1 and TRBJ2-3; no clear D gene. Germline V gives CDR1 MNHNS, CDR2 SASEGT. This CDR3 comprises 15 residues. V was cut by 3 bases and J by 2 bases, with 12 bases left in between. Here the CDR3 DNA reads TGTGCCAGCAGTGAGGGCCCCCATAACACAGATACGCAGTATTTT. Translating gives CASSEGPHNTDTQYF.

The chain combines TRBV19 with TRBJ2-3; 8 bases match TRBD1. Germline V gives CDR1 LNHDA, CDR2 SQIVND (reference sequence). The CDR3 has 16 amino acids. Losses at the gene ends were 4 bases for V and 1 base for J; bases not matched to a gene: 7. The CDR3 here is CASSNPRGQGTDTQYF. CDR3 bases: TGTGCCAGTAGTAACCCCCGGGGACAGGGCACAGATACGCAGTATTTT.

DNA for the CDR3: TGTGCCAGCAGTGAGGGGGCATATTCCGGGTCTGAAGCTTTCTTT. Protein: CASSEGAYSGSEAFF. V is TRBV2 and J is TRBJ1-1; D might be TRBD1 (6 bases). Germline V CDR1 and CDR2: SNHLY, FYNNEI. This CDR3 contains 15 residues. Trimming removed 3 bases from V and 6 bases from J, with 17 bases in between.

This sequence joins TRBV11-2 and TRBJ1-1; D call uncertain. Trimming pared 5 bases from V and 0 bases from J, leaving 7 bases between. The CDR3 is 13 residues long. CDR1 is SGHAT, CDR2 FQNNGV, per germline. The CDR3 DNA is TGTGCCAGCAGCGTACGGGTGAACACTGAAGCTTTCTTT. The encoded protein is CASSVRVNTEAFF.

CDR3 in DNA: TGTGCCTGGAGTGGACAGAAGGGTCCCCATGAGCAGTTCTTC. This translates into CAWSGQKGPHEQFF. The chain has TRBV30 and TRBJ2-1; D perhaps matches TRBD1 (5 bases). This CDR3 contains 14 residues. CDR1 and CDR2 from the germline V gene are GTSNPN and SVGIG (reference sequence). V gave up 1 base and J gave up 8 bases, with 15 bases separating them.

This chain connects TRBV7-9 to TRBJ1-5; 11 bases are shared with TRBD1. Losses at the gene ends were 5 bases for V and 6 bases for J; bases not matched to a gene: 3. This CDR3 is 14 amino acids long. Germline lookup yields CDR1 SEHNR and CDR2 FQNEAQ (reference sequence). This chain's CDR3 is CASSNGQGAQPQHF. The CDR3 DNA reads as TGTGCCAGCAGCAACGGACAGGGGGCTCAGCCCCAGCATTTT. Complete variable domain (other parts from reference TRBV7-9 and TRBJ1-5): DTGVSQNPRHKITKRGQNVTFRCDPISEHNRLYWYRQTLGQGPEFLTYFQNEAQLEKSRLLSDRFSAERPKGSFSTLEIQRTEQGDSAMYLCASSNGQGAQPQHFGDGTRLSIL.

This clone was detected a few times. The chain has TRBV7-8 and TRBJ1-2, with TRBD1 identical over 10 bases. Per germline, CDR1 SGHVS and CDR2 FQNEAQ. V was clipped by 1 base and J by 7 bases; unmatched bases: 3. The CDR3 consists of 14 residues. The CDR3 nucleotides read TGTGCCAGCAGCTTAGGGGACAGGGGTCGTGGCTACACCTTC. Amino acids: CASSLGDRGRGYTF.

The rearrangement uses TRBV2 and TRBJ2-7; TRBD1 might be the D (7 bases). Germline V gene data show CDR1 as SNHLY and CDR2 as FYNNEI. V lost 7 bases, J lost 2 bases, and 15 bases lay in between. This CDR3 region has 14 residues. The CDR3 is CASKGGTVTYEQYF. DNA for the CDR3: TGTGCCAGCAAGGGCGGGACAGTAACCTACGAGCAGTACTTC.

A word on this clone: A read error may account for a junction end that differs from germline. The chain joins TRBV11-3 to TRBJ2-7, with 9 nucleotides matching TRBD1. From germline, CDR1 is SGHNT and CDR2 YENEEA. The CDR3 has 15 residues. The CDR3: CASSLGTGDSHEQYF. The DNA for the CDR3 is TGTGCCAGCAGCTTAGGGACAGGGGACTCCCACGAGCAGTACTTC.

The CDR3 reads CASSALTAGANVLTF. CDR3 coding DNA: TGTGCCAGCAGTGCTTTGACAGCTGGGGCCAACGTCCTGACTTTC. This chain uses TRBV28 with TRBJ2-6; TRBD1 might be the D (5 bases). Between the trimmed V and J ends, which lost 5 bases and 2 bases, there was a span of 10 bases. The CDR3 runs 15 residues. Looked up from germline, CDR1 is MDHEN and CDR2 is SYDVKM.

The chain employs TRBV28 and TRBJ1-6; D remains unclear. The CDR3 is made up of 12 amino acids. The V and J ends lost 6 bases and 10 bases respectively, with 10 bases between them. Germline V gene lookup returns CDR1 MDHEN and CDR2 SYDVKM. The CDR3 spells CASSSTGSPLHF. DNA for the CDR3: TGTGCCAGCAGCTCAACGGGGTCACCCCTCCACTTT.

This chain connects TRBV19 to TRBJ1-3, with D unresolved. The ends were cut back, 6 bases at V and 4 bases at J, with 10 bases in the middle. CDR3 length equals 13 residues. Germline V lookup: CDR1 LNHDA, CDR2 SQIVND (reference sequence). DNA for the CDR3: TGTGCCAGTAGCGGCACAGTCGGAAACACCATATATTTT. It yields the protein CASSGTVGNTIYF.

V is TRBV5-1 and J is TRBJ1-2, with TRBD1 matching 10 bases. The CDR3 loop spans 15 amino acids. Germline values: CDR1 SGHRS, CDR2 YFSETQ. Unmatched junction bases numbered 9, after V lost 6 bases and J lost 4 bases. The CDR3 DNA is TGCGCCAGCACTGAAGGACAGGGGGGGAGCTATGGCTACACCTTC. Encoded protein: CASTEGQGGSYGYTF.